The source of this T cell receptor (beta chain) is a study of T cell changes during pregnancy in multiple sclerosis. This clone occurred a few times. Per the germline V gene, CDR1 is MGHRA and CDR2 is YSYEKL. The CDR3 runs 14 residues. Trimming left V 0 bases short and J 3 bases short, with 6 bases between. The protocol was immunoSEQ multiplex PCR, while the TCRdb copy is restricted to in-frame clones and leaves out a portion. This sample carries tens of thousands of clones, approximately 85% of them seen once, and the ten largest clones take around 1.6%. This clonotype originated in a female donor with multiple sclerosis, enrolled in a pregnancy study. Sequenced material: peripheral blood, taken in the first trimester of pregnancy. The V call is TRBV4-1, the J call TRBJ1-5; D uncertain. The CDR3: CASSQDSSNQPQHF. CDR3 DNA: TGCGCCAGCAGCCAAGATTCCTCCAATCAGCCCCAGCATTTT.